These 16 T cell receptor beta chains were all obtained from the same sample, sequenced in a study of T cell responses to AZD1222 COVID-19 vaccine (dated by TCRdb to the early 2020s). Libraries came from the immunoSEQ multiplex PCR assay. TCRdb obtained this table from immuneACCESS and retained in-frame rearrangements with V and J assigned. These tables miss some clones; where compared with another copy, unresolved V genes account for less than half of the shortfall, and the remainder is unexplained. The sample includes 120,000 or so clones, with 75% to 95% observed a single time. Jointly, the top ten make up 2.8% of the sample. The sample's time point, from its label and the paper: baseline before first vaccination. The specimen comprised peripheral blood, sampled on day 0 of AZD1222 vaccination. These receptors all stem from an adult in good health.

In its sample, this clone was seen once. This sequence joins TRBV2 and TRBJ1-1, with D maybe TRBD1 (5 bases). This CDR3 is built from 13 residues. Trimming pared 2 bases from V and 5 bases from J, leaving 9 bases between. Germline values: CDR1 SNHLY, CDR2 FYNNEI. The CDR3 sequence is CASSERGLTEAFF. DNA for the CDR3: TGTGCCAGCAGTGAAAGGGGTTTAACTGAAGCTTTCTTT.

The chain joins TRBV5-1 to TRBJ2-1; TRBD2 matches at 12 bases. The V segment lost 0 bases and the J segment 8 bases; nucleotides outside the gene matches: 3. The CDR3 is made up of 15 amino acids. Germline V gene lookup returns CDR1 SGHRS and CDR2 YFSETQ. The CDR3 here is CASSLAGLAGYEQFF. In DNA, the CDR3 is TGCGCCAGCAGCTTGGCCGGACTAGCGGGATATGAGCAGTTCTTC.

CDR3: CASSVGFYNEQFF. CDR3 sequence (DNA): TGTGCCAGCAGCGTAGGTTTCTACAATGAGCAGTTCTTC. The chain links TRBV9 to TRBJ2-1; D ambiguous. This CDR3 contains 13 residues. V shed 0 bases and J shed 3 bases, with 4 bases lying between them. Germline CDR1 is SGDLS and CDR2 is YYNGEE.

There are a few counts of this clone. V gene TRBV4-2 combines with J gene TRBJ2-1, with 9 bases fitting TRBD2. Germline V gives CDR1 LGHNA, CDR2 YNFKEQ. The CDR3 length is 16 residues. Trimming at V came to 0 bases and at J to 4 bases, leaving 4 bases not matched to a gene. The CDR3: CASSQEAAGGYNEQFF. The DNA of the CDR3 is TGTGCCAGCAGCCAAGAAGCGGCGGGAGGGTACAATGAGCAGTTCTTC.

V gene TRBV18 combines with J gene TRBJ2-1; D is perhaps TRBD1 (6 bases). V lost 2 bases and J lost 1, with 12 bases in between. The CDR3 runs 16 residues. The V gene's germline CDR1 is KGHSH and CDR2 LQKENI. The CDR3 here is CASSPKAGVSYNEQFF. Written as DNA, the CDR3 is TGTGCCAGCTCACCAAAGGCAGGGGTGTCCTACAATGAGCAGTTCTTC.

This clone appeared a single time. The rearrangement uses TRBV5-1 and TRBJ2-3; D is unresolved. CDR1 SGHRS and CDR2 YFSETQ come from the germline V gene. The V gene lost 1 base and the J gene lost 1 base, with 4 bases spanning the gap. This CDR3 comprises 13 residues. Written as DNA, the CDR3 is TGCGCCAGCAGCTTGCTAGGCACAGATACGCAGTATTTT. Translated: CASSLLGTDTQYF.

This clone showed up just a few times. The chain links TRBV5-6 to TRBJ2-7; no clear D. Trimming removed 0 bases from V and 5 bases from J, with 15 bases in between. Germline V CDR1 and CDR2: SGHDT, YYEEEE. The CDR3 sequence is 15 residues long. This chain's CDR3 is CASSLVLLTRDEQYF. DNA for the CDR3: TGTGCCAGCAGCTTGGTTTTGCTAACTCGGGACGAGCAGTACTTC.

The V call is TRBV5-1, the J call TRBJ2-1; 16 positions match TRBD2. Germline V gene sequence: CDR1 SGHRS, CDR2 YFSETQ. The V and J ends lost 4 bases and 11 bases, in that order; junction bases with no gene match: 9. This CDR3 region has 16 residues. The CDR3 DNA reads TGCGCCAGCAGCCCGGGGACTAGCGGGAGGGCCTTAAAGCAGTTCTTC. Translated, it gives CASSPGTSGRALKQFF.

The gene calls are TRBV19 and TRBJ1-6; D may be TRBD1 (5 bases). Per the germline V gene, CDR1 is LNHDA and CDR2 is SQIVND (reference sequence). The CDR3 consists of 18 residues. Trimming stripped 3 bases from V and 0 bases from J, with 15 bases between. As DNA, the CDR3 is TGTGCCAGTAGTATTTCCAGGGCCGGAAGCTCCTATAATTCACCCCTCCACTTT. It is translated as CASSISRAGSSYNSPLHF.

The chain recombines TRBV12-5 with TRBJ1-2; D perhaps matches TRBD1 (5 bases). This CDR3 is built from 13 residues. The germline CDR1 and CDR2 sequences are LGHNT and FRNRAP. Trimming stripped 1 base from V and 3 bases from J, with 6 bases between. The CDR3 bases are TGTGCTAGTGGTTTGGGGGGCGACTATGGCTACACCTTC. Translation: CASGLGGDYGYTF.

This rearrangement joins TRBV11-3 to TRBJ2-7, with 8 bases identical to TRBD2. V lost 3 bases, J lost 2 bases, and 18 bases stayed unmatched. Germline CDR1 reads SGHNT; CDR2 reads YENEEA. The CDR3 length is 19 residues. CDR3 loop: CASSFSRGGGLPPTYEQYF. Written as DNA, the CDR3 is TGTGCCAGCAGCTTTAGTCGGGGGGGAGGCCTCCCTCCCACCTACGAGCAGTACTTC. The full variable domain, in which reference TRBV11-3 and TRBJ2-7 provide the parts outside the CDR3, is EAGVVQSPRYKIIEKKQPVAFWCNPISGHNTLYWYLQNLGQGPELLIRYENEEAVDDSQLPKDRFSAERLKGVDSTLKIQPAELGDSAVYLCASSFSRGGGLPPTYEQYFGPGTRLTVT.

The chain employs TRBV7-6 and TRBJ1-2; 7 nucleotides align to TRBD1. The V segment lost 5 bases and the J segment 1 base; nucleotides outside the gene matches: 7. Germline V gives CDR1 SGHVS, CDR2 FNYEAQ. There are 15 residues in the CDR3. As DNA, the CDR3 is TGTGCCAGCAGCCCCCGGACAGGAGATAACTATGGCTACACCTTC. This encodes CASSPRTGDNYGYTF. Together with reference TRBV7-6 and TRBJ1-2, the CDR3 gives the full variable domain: GAGVSQSPRYKVTKRGQDVALRCDPISGHVSLYWYRQALGQGPEFLTYFNYEAQQDKSGLPNDRFSAERPEGSISTLTIQRTEQRDSAMYRCASSPRTGDNYGYTFGSGTRLTVV.

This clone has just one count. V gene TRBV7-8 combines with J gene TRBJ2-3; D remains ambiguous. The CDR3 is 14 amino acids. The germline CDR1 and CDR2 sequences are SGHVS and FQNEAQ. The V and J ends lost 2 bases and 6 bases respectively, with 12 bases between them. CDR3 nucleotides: TGTGCCAGCAGCTTACCGGATGGTCTGGATACGCAGTATTTT. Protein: CASSLPDGLDTQYF. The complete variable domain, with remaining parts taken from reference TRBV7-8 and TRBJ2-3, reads GAGVSQSPRYKVAKRGQDVALRCDPISGHVSLFWYQQALGQGPEFLTYFQNEAQLDKSGLPSDRFFAERPEGSVSTLKIQRTQQEDSAVYLCASSLPDGLDTQYFGPGTRLTVL.

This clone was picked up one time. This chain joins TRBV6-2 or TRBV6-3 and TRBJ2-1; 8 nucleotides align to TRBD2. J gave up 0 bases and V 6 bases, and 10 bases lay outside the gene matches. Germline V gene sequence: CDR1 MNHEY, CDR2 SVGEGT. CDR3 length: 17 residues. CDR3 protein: CASSRGLAASSYNEQFF. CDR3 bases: TGTGCCAGCAGCCGTGGACTAGCCGCCAGCTCCTACAATGAGCAGTTCTTC.

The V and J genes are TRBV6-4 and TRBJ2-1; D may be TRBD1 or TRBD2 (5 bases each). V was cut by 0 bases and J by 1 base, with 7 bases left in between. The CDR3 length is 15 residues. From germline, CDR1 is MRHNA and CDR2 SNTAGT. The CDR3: CASSDSGASYNEQFF. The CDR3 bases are TGTGCCAGCAGTGACTCCGGGGCTTCCTACAATGAGCAGTTCTTC.

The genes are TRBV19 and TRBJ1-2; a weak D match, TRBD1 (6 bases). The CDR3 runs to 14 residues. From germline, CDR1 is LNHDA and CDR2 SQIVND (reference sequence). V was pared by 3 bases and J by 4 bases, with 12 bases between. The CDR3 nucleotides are TGTGCCAGTAGTATGGAAGGACAGATCTATGGCTACACCTTC. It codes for CASSMEGQIYGYTF.